This is a list of T cell receptor beta chains from one sample in a study of a mutant IDH1 vaccine in newly diagnosed glioma. The protocol was immunoSEQ multiplex PCR, while the TCRdb copy is restricted to in-frame clones and leaves out a portion. Of just under 95,000 clones listed, about 83% are singletons. The material was PBMCs, obtained from a glioma patient treated with radiotherapy, temozolomide or both. Every receptor here comes from a woman between 50 and 59 years old with glioma. CDR3s leave out the opening cysteine and the closing phenylalanine or tryptophan.

TRBJ2-1	TRBV7-6	ASSLVSNEQF
TRBJ2-7	TRBV5-1	ASSLAVEGGEQY
TRBJ2-5	TRBV19	ASSPNGQGVRETQY
TRBJ2-7	TRBV2	ASSARSSGAYEQY
TRBJ2-2	TRBV11-2	ASTRGRNTGELF
TRBJ2-6	TRBV11-1	ASSKRTNPSGANVLT
TRBJ1-5	TRBV10-2	ASSGGVSNQPQH
TRBJ1-2	TRBV9	ASSVGGVGTYYGYT
TRBJ1-2	TRBV2	ASSGTETGFYGYT
TRBJ2-7	TRBV9	ASSVSGGSYEQY
TRBJ1-2	TRBV27	AIGDGLNYGYT
TRBJ1-5	TRBV25-1	ASSEEGAGNQPQH
TRBJ2-3	TRBV10-3	AIMAGGTDTQY
TRBJ1-6	TRBV9	ASSSQGAPSYNSPLH
TRBJ1-5	TRBV4-1	ASSHQGQGGNQPQH
TRBJ1-5	TRBV30	AWDRGEQPQH
TRBJ2-1	TRBV9	ASSVVPSLRDEQF
TRBJ1-1	TRBV19	ASSLATAMNTEAF
TRBJ2-3	TRBV5-1	ASSRTASTDTQY
TRBJ1-5	TRBV19	ASHETGFNQPQH
TRBJ1-2	TRBV2	ASNLDRAGYGYT
TRBJ2-7	TRBV28	ASRYGSYEQY
TRBJ2-7	TRBV25-1	ASSRRGYEQY
TRBJ1-3	TRBV4-1	ASSQDTGRRSGNTIY
TRBJ1-1	TRBV14	ASSQGGPEAF
TRBJ1-2	TRBV18	ASRAGGPGMGYT
TRBJ2-7	TRBV2	ASSGSSGAEY
TRBJ1-4	TRBV28	ASSLDEKLF
TRBJ2-5	TRBV5-4	ASSDRQGAETQY
TRBJ1-5	TRBV2	ASIPYRVSNQPQH
TRBJ1-2	TRBV27	ASSLSATARYGYT
TRBJ1-6	TRBV27	ASSSQDSPSSPLH
TRBJ2-7	TRBV7-6	ASSLGSGLYEQY
TRBJ2-1	TRBV29-1	SVEESASGVDEQF
TRBJ1-4	TRBV10-3	AISEDGTVNEKLF
TRBJ1-2	TRBV5-8	ASSSGRGPGYT
TRBJ2-7	TRBV10-2	ASSEDLGGYEQY
TRBJ1-2	TRBV5-5	ASSLGGQPTDYGYT
TRBJ2-1	TRBV7-2	ASTEGGFGYNEQF
TRBJ2-1	TRBV6-1	ASSAGTGNRLYNEQF
TRBJ1-5	TRBV2	ASRTTGGSQPQH
TRBJ1-2	TRBV4-2	ASSQNLGQGALGYT
TRBJ1-5	TRBV19	ASSIEQAQPQH
TRBJ2-7	TRBV5-6	ASSYRSSYEQY
TRBJ1-2	TRBV5-4	ASSSRDRESYGYT
TRBJ1-2	TRBV19	ASSPTGAGSGYT
TRBJ2-2	TRBV7-2	ASSSTQGVGELF
TRBJ1-6	TRBV28	ASRLGSLYSPLH
TRBJ2-1	TRBV19	ASSPRDRGYEQF
TRBJ2-7	TRBV5-1	ASSPGQGGDEQY
TRBJ2-3	TRBV5-1	ASREGSSTDTQY
TRBJ1-1	TRBV5-6	ASSSGQGARYTEAF
TRBJ2-7	TRBV5-1	ASSLGRGEGQGAEEQY
TRBJ2-7	TRBV9	ASSVAAGAYEQY
TRBJ1-2	TRBV28	ASSPSGPTMGYT